The sequence of this T cell receptor beta chain was determined in a study of blood T cells in healthy people across ages. Study-level points and caveats: The recorded TCR beta diversity per million T cells decreased in a roughly linear manner with age. Naive T cell percentage strongly correlated with TCR beta diversity. Naive CD4+ cells and diversity were both higher in long-lived donors than in aged donors.

It was with a sample-barcoded 5' primer and a J-beta primer mix that a second PCR of roughly 7 to 12 cycles was run. TCRdb re-called the 5' RACE reads with MiXCR, one entry per CDR3 protein. This table holds about 620,000 distinct CDR3 sequences, more than 20% found once. This CDR3 region has 12 residues. Germline assignment: CDR1 DFQATT and CDR2 SNEGSKA (reference sequence). Trimming cost V 3 bases and J 1 base, with 6 bases left between them. The extraction recovered at least 5 micrograms of total RNA per sample. Note on this clonotype: The antigen is undetermined.

The chain is built from TRBV20-1 and TRBJ2-5; the D is unclear. This TCR was sampled from a man between 65 and 80 years old in good health. The sequenced sample was blood. CDR3 in amino acids: CSASSSQETQYF. Written as DNA, the CDR3 is TGCAGTGCTAGTAGCAGCCAAGAGACCCAGTACTTC.